This TCR beta chain was found in a study of technical replicates of blood from several donors. This table comes from immunoSEQ multiplex PCR, and its TCRdb copy is limited to in-frame clones, with some not included. The sample yields roughly 82,000 clones, over 80% seen once. The CDR3 is made up of 15 amino acids. CDR1 is SGHDT, CDR2 YYEEEE, per germline. The J segment lost 7 bases and the V segment lost 4 bases, leaving 5 bases of the junction unmatched. This rearrangement joins TRBV5-6 to TRBJ2-3; 14 bases align to TRBD2. The sample taken for sequencing was T cells isolated from PBMCs. The sequence was collected from a human donor in good health. The CDR3 nucleotides are TGTGCCAGCAGCCCGGGACTAGCGGGAGTATATACGCAGTATTTT. Translating it yields CASSPGLAGVYTQYF.